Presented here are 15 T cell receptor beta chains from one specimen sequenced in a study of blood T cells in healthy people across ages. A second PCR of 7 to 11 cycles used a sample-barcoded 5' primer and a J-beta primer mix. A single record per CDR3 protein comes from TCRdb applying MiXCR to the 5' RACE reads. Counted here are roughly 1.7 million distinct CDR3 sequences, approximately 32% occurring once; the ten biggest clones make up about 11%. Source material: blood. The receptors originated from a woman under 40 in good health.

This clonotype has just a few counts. CDR3: CASSDSVGGYGYTF. The CDR3 DNA follows: TGTGCCAGCAGTGATTCCGTCGGCGGCTATGGCTACACCTTC. The chain joins TRBV6-1 to TRBJ1-2; D not resolved. Trimming took off 3 bases at V and 4 bases at J, with 12 bases between the two ends. This CDR3 is 14 amino acids long. CDR1 and CDR2 from the germline V gene are MNHNS and SASEGT.

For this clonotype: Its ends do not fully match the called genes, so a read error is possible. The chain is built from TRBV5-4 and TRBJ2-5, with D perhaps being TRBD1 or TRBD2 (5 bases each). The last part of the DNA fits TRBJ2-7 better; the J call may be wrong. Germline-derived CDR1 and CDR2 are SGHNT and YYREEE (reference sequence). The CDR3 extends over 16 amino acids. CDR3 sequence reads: CTSSFYQGVPIYEQYF. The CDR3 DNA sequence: TGTACCAGCAGCTTTTATCAGGGAGTACCGATATACGAGCAGTACTTC.

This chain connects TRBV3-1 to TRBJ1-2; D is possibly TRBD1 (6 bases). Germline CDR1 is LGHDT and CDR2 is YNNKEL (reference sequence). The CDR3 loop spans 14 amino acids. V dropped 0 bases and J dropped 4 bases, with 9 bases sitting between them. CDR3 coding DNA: TGTGCCAGCAGCCAAGATCGGGACATCTATGGCTACACCTTC. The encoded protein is CASSQDRDIYGYTF.

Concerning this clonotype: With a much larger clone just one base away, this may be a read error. The CDR3 sequence is CVSSSNPYEQYF. The CDR3 DNA follows: TGTGTCAGCAGCTCAAACCCCTACGAGCAGTACTTC. The chain combines TRBV7-6 with TRBJ2-7; D gene uncertain. CDR3 length: 12 amino acids. The germline CDR1 and CDR2 sequences are SGHVS and FNYEAQ.

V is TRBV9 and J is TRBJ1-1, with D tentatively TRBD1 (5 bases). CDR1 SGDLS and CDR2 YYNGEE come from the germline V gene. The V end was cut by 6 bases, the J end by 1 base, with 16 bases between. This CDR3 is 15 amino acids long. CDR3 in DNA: TGTGCCAGCAAGGACGGCCCCGGGGGGAACACTGAAGCTTTCTTT. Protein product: CASKDGPGGNTEAFF.

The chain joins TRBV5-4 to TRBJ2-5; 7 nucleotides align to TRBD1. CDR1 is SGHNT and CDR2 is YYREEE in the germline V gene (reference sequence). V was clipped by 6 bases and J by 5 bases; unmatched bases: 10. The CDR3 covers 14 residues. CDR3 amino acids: CASKDQGVLETQYF. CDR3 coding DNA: TGTGCCAGCAAAGATCAGGGGGTGCTGGAGACCCAGTACTTC.

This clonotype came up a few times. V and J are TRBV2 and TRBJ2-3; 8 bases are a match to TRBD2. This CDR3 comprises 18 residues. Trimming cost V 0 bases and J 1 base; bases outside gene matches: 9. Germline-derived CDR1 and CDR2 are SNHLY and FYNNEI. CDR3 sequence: CASSEAGRGAGRTDTQYF. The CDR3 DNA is TGTGCCAGCAGTGAAGCGGGGCGGGGGGCTGGTCGCACAGATACGCAGTATTTT.

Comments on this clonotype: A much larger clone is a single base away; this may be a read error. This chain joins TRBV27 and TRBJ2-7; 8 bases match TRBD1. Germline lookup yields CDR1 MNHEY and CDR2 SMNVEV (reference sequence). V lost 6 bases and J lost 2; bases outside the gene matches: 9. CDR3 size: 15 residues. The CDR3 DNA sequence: TGTGCCAGCAGCCGCGGACAGGGCTGGGCCTACGAGCAGTACTTC. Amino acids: CASSRGQGWAYEQYF.

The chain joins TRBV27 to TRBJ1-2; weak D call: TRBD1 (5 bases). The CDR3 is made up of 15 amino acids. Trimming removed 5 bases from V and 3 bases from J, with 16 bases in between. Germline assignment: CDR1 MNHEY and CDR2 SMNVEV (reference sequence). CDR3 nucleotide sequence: TGTGCCAGCAGTCCGGGAGGGGTTGGCTACTATGGCTACACCTTC. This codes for CASSPGGVGYYGYTF.

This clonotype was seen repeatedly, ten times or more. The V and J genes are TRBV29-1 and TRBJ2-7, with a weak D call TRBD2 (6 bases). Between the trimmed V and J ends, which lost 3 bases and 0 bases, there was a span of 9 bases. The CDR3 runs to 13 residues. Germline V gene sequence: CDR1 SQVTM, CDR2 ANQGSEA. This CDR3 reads CSVESGSSYEQYF. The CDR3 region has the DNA TGCAGCGTTGAGTCCGGGAGCTCCTACGAGCAGTACTTC.

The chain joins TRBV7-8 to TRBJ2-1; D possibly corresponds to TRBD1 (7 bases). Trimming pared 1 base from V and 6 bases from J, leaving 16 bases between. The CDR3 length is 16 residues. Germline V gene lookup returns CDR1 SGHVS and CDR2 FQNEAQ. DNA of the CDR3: TGTGCCAGCAGCTTAGGGGGCGGGACAGTATTCAATGAGCAGTTCTTC. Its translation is CASSLGGGTVFNEQFF. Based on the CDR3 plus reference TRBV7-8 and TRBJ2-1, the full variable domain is GAGVSQSPRYKVAKRGQDVALRCDPISGHVSLFWYQQALGQGPEFLTYFQNEAQLDKSGLPSDRFFAERPEGSVSTLKIQRTQQEDSAVYLCASSLGGGTVFNEQFFGPGTRLTVL.

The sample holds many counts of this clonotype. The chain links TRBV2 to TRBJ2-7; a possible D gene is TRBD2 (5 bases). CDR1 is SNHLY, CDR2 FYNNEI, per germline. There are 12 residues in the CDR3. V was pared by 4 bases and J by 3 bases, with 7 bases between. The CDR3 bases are TGTGCCAGCAGTGGAGGGATCTACGAGCAGTACTTC. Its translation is CASSGGIYEQYF. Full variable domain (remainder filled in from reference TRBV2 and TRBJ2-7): EPEVTQTPSHQVTQMGQEVILRCVPISNHLYFYWYRQILGQKVEFLVSFYNNEISEKSEIFDDQFSVERPDGSNFTLKIRSTKLEDSAMYFCASSGGIYEQYFGPGTRLTVT.

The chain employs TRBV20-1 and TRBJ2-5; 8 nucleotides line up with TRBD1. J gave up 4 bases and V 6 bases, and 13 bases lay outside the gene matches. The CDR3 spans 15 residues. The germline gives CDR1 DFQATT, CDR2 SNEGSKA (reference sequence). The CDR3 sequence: CSARGVSGGGETQYF. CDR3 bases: TGCAGTGCCAGGGGGGTCTCAGGGGGCGGAGAGACCCAGTACTTC.

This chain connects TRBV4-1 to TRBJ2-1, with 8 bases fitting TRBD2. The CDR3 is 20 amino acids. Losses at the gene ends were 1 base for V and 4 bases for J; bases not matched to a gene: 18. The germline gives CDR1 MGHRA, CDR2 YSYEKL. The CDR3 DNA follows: TGCGCCAGCAGCCAAGGAATCGTGAAGCGGGGGCCGAACCGATACAATGAGCAGTTCTTC. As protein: CASSQGIVKRGPNRYNEQFF.

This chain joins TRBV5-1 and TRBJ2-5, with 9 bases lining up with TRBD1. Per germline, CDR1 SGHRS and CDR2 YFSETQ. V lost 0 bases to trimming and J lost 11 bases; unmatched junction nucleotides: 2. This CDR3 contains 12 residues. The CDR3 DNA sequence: TGCGCCAGCAGCTTGGACAGGGGGCAGCAGTACTTC. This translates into CASSLDRGQQYF.